This is a list of T cell receptor beta chains from one sample in a study of shared clonotypes between healthy human individuals. Sequencing was performed with immunoSEQ multiplex PCR; in TCRdb, only in-frame clones are kept and a portion is missing. This table holds more than 1.2 million clones, less than 99% found once. The sample comprised naive CD4+ T cells sorted from blood. The origin of the receptors is a man aged 25-40 years in good health. Both conserved end residues are part of each CDR3. The order of the fields is CDR3 length, V gene, D gene, clone size, J gene, CDR3 protein, CDR3 DNA. D genes are given only for firm matches. Size values are once, few and many counts, or a class for expanded clones, and some rows have none.

15	TRBV7-3	TRBD1	once	TRBJ2-6	CASSPTGAGANVLTF	TGTGCCAGCAGCCCGACAGGGGCTGGGGCCAACGTCCTGACTTTC
15	TRBV5-1	.	once	TRBJ1-1	CASSAPGQVNTEAFF	TGCGCCAGCAGCGCTCCGGGACAAGTGAACACTGAAGCTTTCTTT
15	TRBV5-8	.	.	TRBJ2-7	CASNKGVALSYEQYF	TGTGCCAGCAACAAAGGGGTAGCACTCTCCTACGAGCAGTACTTC
15	TRBV7-8	TRBD2	.	TRBJ2-1	CASSLVGTSKPEQFF	TGTGCCAGCAGCTTAGTGGGGACTAGCAAGCCGGAGCAGTTCTTC
11	TRBV29-1	.	.	TRBJ2-7	CSVENSYEQYF	TGCAGCGTTGAAAATAGTTACGAGCAGTACTTC
16	TRBV28	TRBD2	.	TRBJ2-3	CASSLVSAGGLGTQYF	TGTGCCAGCAGTTTAGTGTCAGCGGGAGGGCTCGGTACGCAGTATTTT
14	TRBV9	.	.	TRBJ2-5	CASSVAGLWGTQYF	TGTGCCAGCAGCGTAGCGGGGCTGTGGGGGACCCAGTACTTC
15	TRBV10-3	.	.	TRBJ2-7	CAISAASTVYYEQYF	TGTGCCATCAGCGCCGCTAGCACGGTATATTACGAGCAGTACTTC
15	TRBV6-5	TRBD2	.	TRBJ2-7	CASSYLAGLGYEQYF	TGTGCCAGCAGTTACCTAGCGGGATTGGGATACGAGCAGTACTTC
14	TRBV27	.	.	TRBJ1-2	CASSFGGGNYGYTF	TGTGCCAGCAGTTTTGGGGGGGGAAACTATGGCTACACCTTC
12	TRBV7-9	.	.	TRBJ2-5	CASSLKHETQYF	TGTGCCAGCAGCTTGAAGCACGAGACCCAGTACTTC